These T cell receptor beta chains were read from a single sample in a study of blood T cell repertoires in COVID-19. This table comes from immunoSEQ multiplex PCR, and its TCRdb copy is limited to in-frame clones, with some not included. The top ten hold more than 3% of the sample, which has about 68,000 clones, around 90% seen once. The sequenced material came from peripheral blood. All receptors derive from a woman in her fifties or sixties with COVID-19, enrolled during active disease. The CDR3 runs from the conserved cysteine through the conserved F or W. Each record gives: clone size, V gene, D gene, J gene, CDR3 DNA, CDR3 protein. D genes are given only for firm matches. Clone size is given for some rows only: seen once, a few or many times, or a class if the clone is expanded.

clone size: -
V gene: TRBV27
D gene: -
J gene: TRBJ2-1
CDR3 DNA: TGTGCCAGCAGTTTAGCGGTGGGCTACAATGAGCAGTTCTTC
CDR3 protein: CASSLAVGYNEQFF

clone size: -
V gene: TRBV7-2
D gene: TRBD2
J gene: TRBJ2-1
CDR3 DNA: TGTGCCAGCAGCTTAGCGGGAGGGAGTAGGAATGAGCAGTTCTTC
CDR3 protein: CASSLAGGSRNEQFF

clone size: few
V gene: TRBV11-3
D gene: -
J gene: TRBJ2-2
CDR3 DNA: TGTGCCAGCAGCTTAGGCAGGGGCCACACCGGGGAGCTGTTTTTT
CDR3 protein: CASSLGRGHTGELFF

clone size: -
V gene: TRBV28
D gene: TRBD1
J gene: TRBJ1-3
CDR3 DNA: TGTGCCAGCAGTTCAACCGATACAGGGGGCTCTGGAAACACCATATATTTT
CDR3 protein: CASSSTDTGGSGNTIYF

clone size: -
V gene: TRBV6-6
D gene: TRBD2
J gene: TRBJ2-7
CDR3 DNA: TGTGCCAGCAACGGACTAGCGGGAGTGTCAGAGCAGTACTTC
CDR3 protein: CASNGLAGVSEQYF

clone size: -
V gene: TRBV21-1
D gene: -
J gene: TRBJ2-3
CDR3 DNA: TGTGCCAGCAGCGGAGGGCCTAGCACAGATACGCAGTATTTT
CDR3 protein: CASSGGPSTDTQYF

clone size: -
V gene: TRBV30
D gene: -
J gene: TRBJ2-7
CDR3 DNA: TGTGCCTGGGATATCGGTCGGGAGCAGTACTTC
CDR3 protein: CAWDIGREQYF

clone size: -
V gene: TRBV24-1
D gene: TRBD2
J gene: TRBJ2-3
CDR3 DNA: TGTGCCACCAGTGACCTGACTAGCGGGAGCACAGATACGCAGTATTTT
CDR3 protein: CATSDLTSGSTDTQYF

clone size: -
V gene: TRBV27
D gene: TRBD1
J gene: TRBJ1-1
CDR3 DNA: TGTGCCAGCAGTGCCGGACAGGTGAACACTGAAGCTTTCTTT
CDR3 protein: CASSAGQVNTEAFF

clone size: -
V gene: TRBV6-2/TRBV6-3
D gene: TRBD1
J gene: TRBJ2-3
CDR3 DNA: TGTGCCAGCAGTTTCAGGGGGCGAGGCACAGATACGCAGTATTTT
CDR3 protein: CASSFRGRGTDTQYF

clone size: -
V gene: TRBV3-1/TRBV3-2
D gene: -
J gene: TRBJ1-3
CDR3 DNA: TGTGCCAGCAGCCATCAGGGGGGAAACACCATATATTTT
CDR3 protein: CASSHQGGNTIYF

clone size: -
V gene: TRBV21-1
D gene: -
J gene: TRBJ1-4
CDR3 DNA: TGTGCCAGCAGCCCGGAGGAACAGGGGGTAATACAGGAAAAACTGTTTTTT
CDR3 protein: CASSPEEQGVIQEKLFF

clone size: -
V gene: TRBV5-4
D gene: TRBD1
J gene: TRBJ1-1
CDR3 DNA: TGTGCCAGCAGCGGGGGACAGGCAATTGAAGCTTTCTTT
CDR3 protein: CASSGGQAIEAFF

clone size: -
V gene: TRBV19
D gene: -
J gene: TRBJ2-1
CDR3 DNA: TGTGCCAGTAGTATAGATCTGCGGAATGAGCAGTTCTTC
CDR3 protein: CASSIDLRNEQFF

clone size: -
V gene: TRBV11-2
D gene: TRBD1
J gene: TRBJ2-5
CDR3 DNA: TGTGCCAGCAGCCGCACAGGGGGCCAAGAGACCCAGTACTTC
CDR3 protein: CASSRTGGQETQYF

clone size: -
V gene: TRBV5-1
D gene: TRBD2
J gene: TRBJ2-7
CDR3 DNA: TGCGCCAGCAGCTCGGGACTAGCGGGAGAGAGCAACGAGCAGTACTTC
CDR3 protein: CASSSGLAGESNEQYF

clone size: few
V gene: TRBV7-9
D gene: -
J gene: TRBJ1-1
CDR3 DNA: TGTGCCAGCAGCTTCGCAGGGAACACTGAAGCTTTCTTT
CDR3 protein: CASSFAGNTEAFF

clone size: -
V gene: TRBV4-1
D gene: TRBD2
J gene: TRBJ2-5
CDR3 DNA: TGCGCCAGCAGTTCCGGACTAGCGGGAGTTGAGACCCAGTACTTC
CDR3 protein: CASSSGLAGVETQYF

clone size: -
V gene: TRBV28
D gene: TRBD2
J gene: TRBJ2-3
CDR3 DNA: TGTGCCAGCAGTCCAGTCCGGCGGGCTAGCGGGAAAACAGATACGCAGTATTTT
CDR3 protein: CASSPVRRASGKTDTQYF

clone size: -
V gene: TRBV5-1
D gene: -
J gene: TRBJ2-1
CDR3 DNA: TGCGCCAGCAGCTTGGTGAGCAATGAGCAGTTCTTC
CDR3 protein: CASSLVSNEQFF

clone size: few
V gene: TRBV5-1
D gene: -
J gene: TRBJ1-1
CDR3 DNA: TGCGCCAGCAGCAGGGGCAACACTGAAGCTTTCTTT
CDR3 protein: CASSRGNTEAFF

clone size: -
V gene: TRBV28
D gene: -
J gene: TRBJ1-6
CDR3 DNA: TGTGCCAGCTTTCCGCGGGCTAGTTCACCCCTCCACTTT
CDR3 protein: CASFPRASSPLHF

clone size: -
V gene: TRBV2
D gene: -
J gene: TRBJ1-2
CDR3 DNA: TGTGCCAGCAGTGACGGTGGCTACACCTTC
CDR3 protein: CASSDGGYTF